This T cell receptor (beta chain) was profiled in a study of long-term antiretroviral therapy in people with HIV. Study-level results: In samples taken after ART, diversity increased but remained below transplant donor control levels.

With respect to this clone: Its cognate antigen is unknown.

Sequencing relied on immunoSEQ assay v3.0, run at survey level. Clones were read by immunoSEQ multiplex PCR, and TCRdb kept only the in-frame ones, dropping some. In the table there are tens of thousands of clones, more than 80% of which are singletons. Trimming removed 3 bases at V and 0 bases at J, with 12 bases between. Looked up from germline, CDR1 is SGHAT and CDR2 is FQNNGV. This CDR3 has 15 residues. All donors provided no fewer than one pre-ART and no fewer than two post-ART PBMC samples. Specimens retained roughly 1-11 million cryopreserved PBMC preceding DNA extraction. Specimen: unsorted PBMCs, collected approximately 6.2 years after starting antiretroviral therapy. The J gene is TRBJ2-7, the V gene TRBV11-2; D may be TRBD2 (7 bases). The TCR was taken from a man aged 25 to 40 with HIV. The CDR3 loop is CASSFGGAGSYEQYF. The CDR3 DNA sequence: TGTGCCAGCAGCTTTGGGGGGGCGGGCTCCTACGAGCAGTACTTC.